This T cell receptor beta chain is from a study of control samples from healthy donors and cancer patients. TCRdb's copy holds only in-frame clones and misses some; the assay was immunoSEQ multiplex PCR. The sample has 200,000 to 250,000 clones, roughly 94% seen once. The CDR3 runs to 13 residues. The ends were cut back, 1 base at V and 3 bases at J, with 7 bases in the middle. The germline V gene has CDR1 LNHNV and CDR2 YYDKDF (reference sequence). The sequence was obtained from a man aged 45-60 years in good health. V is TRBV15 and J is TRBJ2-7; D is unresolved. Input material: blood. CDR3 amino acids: CATSRGANYEQYV. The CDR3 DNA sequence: TGTGCCACCAGCAGAGGTGCGAACTACGAGCAGTACGTC.